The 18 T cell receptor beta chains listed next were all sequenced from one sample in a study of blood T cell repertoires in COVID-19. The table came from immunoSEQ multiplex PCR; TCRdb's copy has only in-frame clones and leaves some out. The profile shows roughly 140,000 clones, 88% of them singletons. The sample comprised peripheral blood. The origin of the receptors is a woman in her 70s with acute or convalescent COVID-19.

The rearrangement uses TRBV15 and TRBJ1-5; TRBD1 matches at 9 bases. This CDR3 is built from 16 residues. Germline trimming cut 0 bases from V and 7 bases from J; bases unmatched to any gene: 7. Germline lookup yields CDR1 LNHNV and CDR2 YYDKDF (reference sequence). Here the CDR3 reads CATSRETGTGNQPQHF. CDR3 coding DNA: TGTGCCACCAGCAGAGAAACCGGGACAGGGAACCAGCCCCAGCATTTT.

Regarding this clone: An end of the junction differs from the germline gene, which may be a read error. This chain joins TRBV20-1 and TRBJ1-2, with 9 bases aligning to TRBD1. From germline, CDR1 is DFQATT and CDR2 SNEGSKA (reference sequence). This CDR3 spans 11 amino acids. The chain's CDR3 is CSARDLGTGLF. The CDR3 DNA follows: TGCAGTGCTAGAGACTTGGGGACAGGGCTTTTC.

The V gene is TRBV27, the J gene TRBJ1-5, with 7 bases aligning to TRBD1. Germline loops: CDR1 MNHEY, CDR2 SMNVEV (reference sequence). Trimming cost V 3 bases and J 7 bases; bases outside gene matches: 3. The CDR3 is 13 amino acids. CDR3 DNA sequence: TGTGCCAGCAGTTTCCAGGGGGTCCAGCCCCAGCATTTT. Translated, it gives CASSFQGVQPQHF.

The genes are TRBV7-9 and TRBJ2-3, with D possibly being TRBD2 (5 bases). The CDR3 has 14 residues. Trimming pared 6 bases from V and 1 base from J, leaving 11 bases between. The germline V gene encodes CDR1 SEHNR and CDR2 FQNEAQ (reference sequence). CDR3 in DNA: TGTGCCAGCAGGAACACCGGGGGCACAGATACGCAGTATTTT. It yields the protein CASRNTGGTDTQYF. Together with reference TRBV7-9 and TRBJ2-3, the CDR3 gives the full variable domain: DTGVSQNPRHKITKRGQNVTFRCDPISEHNRLYWYRQTLGQGPEFLTYFQNEAQLEKSRLLSDRFSAERPKGSFSTLEIQRTEQGDSAMYLCASRNTGGTDTQYFGPGTRLTVL.

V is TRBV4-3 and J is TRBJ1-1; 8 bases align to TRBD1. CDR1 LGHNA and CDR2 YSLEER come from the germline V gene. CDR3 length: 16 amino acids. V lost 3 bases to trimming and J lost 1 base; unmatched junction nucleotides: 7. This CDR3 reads CASSQFLGQENTEAFF. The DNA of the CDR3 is TGCGCCAGCAGCCAGTTCCTGGGACAGGAGAACACTGAAGCTTTCTTT.

The CDR3 here is CATSRDPRTGGGYTF. The CDR3, as DNA: TGTGCCACCAGCAGAGATCCCCGGACTGGGGGCGGCTACACCTTC. V usage is TRBV15 and J usage is TRBJ1-2; D may be TRBD1 (6 bases). Trimming stripped 0 bases from V and 8 bases from J, with 16 bases between. Germline-derived CDR1 and CDR2 are LNHNV and YYDKDF (reference sequence). The CDR3 sequence is 15 residues long.

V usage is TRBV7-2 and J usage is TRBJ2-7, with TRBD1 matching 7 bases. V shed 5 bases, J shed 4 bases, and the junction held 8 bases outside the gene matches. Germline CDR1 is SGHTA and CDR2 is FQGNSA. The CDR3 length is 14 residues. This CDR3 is CASSPGDRKYEQYF. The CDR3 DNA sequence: TGTGCCAGCAGCCCCGGGGACAGAAAGTACGAGCAGTACTTC.

CDR3 sequence reads: CASSQDLGTSVGYEQYF. CDR3 nucleotide sequence: TGCGCCAGCAGCCAAGATTTAGGGACTAGCGTTGGGTACGAGCAGTACTTC. The chain uses TRBV4-3 and TRBJ2-7; TRBD2 agrees at 10 bases. The CDR3 has 17 residues. Germline V gene data show CDR1 as LGHNA and CDR2 as YSLEER. Trimming took 0 bases from V and 4 from J; bases not matched to a gene: 9.

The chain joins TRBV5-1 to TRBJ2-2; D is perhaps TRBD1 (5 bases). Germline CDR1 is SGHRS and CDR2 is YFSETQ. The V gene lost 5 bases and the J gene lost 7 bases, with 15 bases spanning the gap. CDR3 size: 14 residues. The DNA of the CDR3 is TGCGCCAGCAGTGGAGACAGCCCCGTCGGGGAGCTGTTTTTT. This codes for CASSGDSPVGELFF.

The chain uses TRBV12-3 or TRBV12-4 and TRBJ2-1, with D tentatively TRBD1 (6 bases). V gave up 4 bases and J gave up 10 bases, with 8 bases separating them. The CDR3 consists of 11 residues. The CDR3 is CASSSRGEQFF. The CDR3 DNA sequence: TGTGCCAGCAGTTCTAGGGGGGAGCAGTTCTTC.

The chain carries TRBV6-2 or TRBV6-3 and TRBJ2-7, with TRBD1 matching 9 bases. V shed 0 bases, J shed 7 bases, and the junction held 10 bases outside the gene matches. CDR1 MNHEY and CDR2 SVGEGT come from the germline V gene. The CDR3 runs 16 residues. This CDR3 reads CASSYSTQGARGEQYF. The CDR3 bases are TGTGCCAGCAGTTACTCGACACAGGGGGCGAGGGGGGAGCAGTACTTC.

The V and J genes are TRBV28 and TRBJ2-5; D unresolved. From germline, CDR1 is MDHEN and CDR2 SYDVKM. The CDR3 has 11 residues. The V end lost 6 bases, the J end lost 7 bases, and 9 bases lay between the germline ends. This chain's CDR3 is CASSWPGTQYF. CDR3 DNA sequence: TGTGCCAGCAGCTGGCCGGGGACCCAGTACTTC.

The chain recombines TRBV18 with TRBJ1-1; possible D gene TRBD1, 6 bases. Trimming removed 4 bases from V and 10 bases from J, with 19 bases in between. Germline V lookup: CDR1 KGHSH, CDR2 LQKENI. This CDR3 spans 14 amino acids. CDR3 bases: TGTGCCAGCTCACGCATTGACAGGTCTAGGGGAGCTTTCTTT. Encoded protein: CASSRIDRSRGAFF. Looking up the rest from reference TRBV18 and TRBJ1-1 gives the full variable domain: NAGVMQNPRHLVRRRGQEARLRCSPMKGHSHVYWYRQLPEEGLKFMVYLQKENIIDESGMPKERFSAEFPKEGPSILRIQQVVRGDSAAYFCASSRIDRSRGAFFGQGTRLTVV.

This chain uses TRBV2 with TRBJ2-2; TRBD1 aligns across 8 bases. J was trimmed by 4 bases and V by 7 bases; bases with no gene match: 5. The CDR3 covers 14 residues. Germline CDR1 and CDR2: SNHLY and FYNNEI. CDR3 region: CASTGTGLTGELFF. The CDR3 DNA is TGTGCCAGCACTGGGACAGGCCTCACCGGGGAGCTGTTTTTT.

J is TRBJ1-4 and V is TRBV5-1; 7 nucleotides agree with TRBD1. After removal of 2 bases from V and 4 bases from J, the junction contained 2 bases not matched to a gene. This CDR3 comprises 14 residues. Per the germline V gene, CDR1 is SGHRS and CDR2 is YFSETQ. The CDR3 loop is CASSLRQGNEKLFF. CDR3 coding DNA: TGCGCCAGCAGCTTAAGACAGGGTAATGAAAAACTGTTTTTT.

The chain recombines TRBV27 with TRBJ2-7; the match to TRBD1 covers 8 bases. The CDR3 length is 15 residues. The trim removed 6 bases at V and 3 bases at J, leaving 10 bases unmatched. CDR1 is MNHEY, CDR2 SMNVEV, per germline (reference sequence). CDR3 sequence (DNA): TGTGCCAGCAGCCGACTGGCAGGGGGCATCTACGAGCAGTACTTC. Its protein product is CASSRLAGGIYEQYF.

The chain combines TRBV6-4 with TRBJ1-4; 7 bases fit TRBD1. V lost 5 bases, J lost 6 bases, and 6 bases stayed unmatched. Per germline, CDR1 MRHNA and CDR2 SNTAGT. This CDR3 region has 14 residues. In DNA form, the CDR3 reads TGTGCCAGCAGTCGGACAGGCGGGGATGAAAAACTGTTTTTT. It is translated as CASSRTGGDEKLFF.

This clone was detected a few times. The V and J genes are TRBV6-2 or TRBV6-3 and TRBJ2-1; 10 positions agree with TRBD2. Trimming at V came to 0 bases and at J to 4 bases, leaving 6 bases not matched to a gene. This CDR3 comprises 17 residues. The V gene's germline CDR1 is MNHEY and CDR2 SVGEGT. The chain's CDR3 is CASSYSPTSGLYNEQFF. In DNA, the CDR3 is TGTGCCAGCAGTTACTCCCCGACTAGCGGGCTTTACAATGAGCAGTTCTTC.